These T cell receptor beta chains were read from a single sample in a study of PD-1 blockade in classical Hodgkin lymphoma. The assay was immunoSEQ multiplex PCR, and TCRdb's table has in-frame clones only and misses some. The table shows some 41,000 clones, with approximately 70% occurring only once. Specimen: peripheral blood mononuclear cells (PBMCs), collected before the second cycle of nivolumab. All receptors derive from a human donor with classical Hodgkin lymphoma. Both conserved end residues are part of each CDR3. A D gene is named only where the DNA matches it firmly.

TRBV7-3	15	TRBD1	TRBJ1-1	CASSLNDRGNTEAFF	TGTGCCAGCAGCTTAAACGACAGGGGGAACACTGAAGCTTTCTTT
TRBV7-9	15	-	TRBJ1-1	CASRSRVNRETEAFF	TGTGCCAGCCGATCCCGTGTCAACAGGGAAACTGAAGCTTTCTTT
TRBV13	15	TRBD2	TRBJ2-1	CASRDSSGGLTEQFF	TGTGCCAGCAGGGACTCTAGCGGGGGATTGACTGAGCAGTTCTTC
TRBV7-7	17	TRBD1	TRBJ2-2	CASSFDPTGAYTGELFF	TGTGCCAGCAGCTTCGATCCAACAGGGGCTTACACCGGGGAGCTGTTTTTT
TRBV28	12	-	TRBJ1-1	CASTLANTEAFF	TGTGCCAGCACCCTCGCGAACACTGAAGCTTTCTTT
TRBV14	19	-	TRBJ2-6	CASSQDPGRGNSGANVLTF	TGTGCCAGCAGCCAAGATCCCGGCAGGGGCAACTCTGGGGCCAACGTCCTGACTTTC
TRBV7-2	13	-	TRBJ2-7	CASSRPAGGEQYF	TGTGCCAGCAGCCGGCCGGCCGGGGGCGAGCAGTACTTC
TRBV10-1	14	-	TRBJ2-7	CASTTGRTSYEQYF	TGCGCCAGCACTACTGGACGCACCTCCTACGAGCAGTACTTC
TRBV7-3	17	-	TRBJ1-3	CASSSTRTRSSGNTIYF	TGTGCCAGCAGCTCCACACGGACACGCAGCTCTGGAAACACCATATATTTT
TRBV5-1	19	TRBD2	TRBJ2-1	CASSPGLAGGEGVYNEQFF	TGCGCCAGCAGCCCTGGACTAGCGGGGGGCGAGGGGGTTTACAATGAGCAGTTCTTC
TRBV5-6	17	TRBD1	TRBJ2-5	CASSDLKQYGTGETQYF	TGTGCCAGCAGCGACCTTAAGCAGTACGGGACAGGGGAGACCCAGTACTTC
TRBV9	13	-	TRBJ2-2	CASSVAGSGELFF	TGTGCCAGCAGCGTAGCGGGATCGGGGGAGCTGTTTTTT
TRBV7-6	14	-	TRBJ2-7	CASSDPTGSYEQYF	TGTGCCAGCAGCGACCCAACAGGGTCCTACGAGCAGTACTTC
TRBV7-2	15	TRBD1	TRBJ2-3	CASSFGDRLTDTQYF	TGTGCCAGCAGCTTTGGGGACAGGCTCACAGATACGCAGTATTTT
TRBV6-5	14	-	TRBJ2-7	CASSYNGFAYEQYF	TGTGCCAGCAGTTATAATGGGTTCGCCTACGAGCAGTACTTC
TRBV5-6	16	TRBD1	TRBJ2-7	CASSMAGTGGSVEQYF	TGTGCCAGCAGCATGGCCGGGACAGGGGGCTCGGTCGAGCAGTACTTC
TRBV6-1	14	TRBD1	TRBJ2-1	CASSGDRVYNEQFF	TGTGCCAGCAGTGGGGACAGGGTCTACAATGAGCAGTTCTTC
TRBV9	15	-	TRBJ2-1	CASSVEPDPYNEQFF	TGTGCCAGCAGCGTGGAGCCCGATCCTTACAATGAGCAGTTCTTC